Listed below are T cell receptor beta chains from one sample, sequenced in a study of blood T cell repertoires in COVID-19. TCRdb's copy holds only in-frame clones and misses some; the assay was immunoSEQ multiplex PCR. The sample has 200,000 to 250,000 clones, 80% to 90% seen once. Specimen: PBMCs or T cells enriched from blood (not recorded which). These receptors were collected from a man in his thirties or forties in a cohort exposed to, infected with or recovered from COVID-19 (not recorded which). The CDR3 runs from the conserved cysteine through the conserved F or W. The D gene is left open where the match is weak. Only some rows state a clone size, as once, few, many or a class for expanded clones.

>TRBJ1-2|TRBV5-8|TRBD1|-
CASSSDGQGYGYTF
TGTGCCAGCAGCTCTGACGGACAGGGGTATGGCTACACCTTC
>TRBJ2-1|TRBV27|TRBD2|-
CASRIAGALSNEQFF
TGTGCCAGCAGGATAGCGGGAGCCCTTTCCAATGAGCAGTTCTTC
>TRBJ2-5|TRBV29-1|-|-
CSLVGDRDNLETQYF
TGCAGCCTCGTAGGGGACCGGGACAACCTAGAGACCCAGTACTTC
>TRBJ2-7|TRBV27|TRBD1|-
CASGLDRGREQYF
TGTGCCAGCGGATTAGACAGGGGGCGCGAGCAGTACTTC
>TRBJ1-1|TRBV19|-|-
CASTQGPGMNTEAFF
TGTGCCAGTACCCAAGGGCCAGGGATGAACACTGAAGCTTTCTTT
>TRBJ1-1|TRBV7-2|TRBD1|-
CASSLTSQGRPEAFF
TGTGCCAGCAGCCTAACATCACAGGGGAGACCTGAAGCTTTCTTT
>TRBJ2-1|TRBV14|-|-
CASSPPRGGPNNEQFF
TGTGCCAGCAGCCCCCCACGAGGAGGGCCGAACAATGAGCAGTTCTTC
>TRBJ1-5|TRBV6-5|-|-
CASSQAGRSNQPQHF
TGTGCCAGCAGCCAGGCCGGTCGGTCTAATCAGCCCCAGCATTTT
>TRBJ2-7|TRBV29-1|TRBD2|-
CSVEGLAGGAYEQYF
TGCAGCGTTGAAGGCCTAGCGGGAGGGGCCTACGAGCAGTACTTC
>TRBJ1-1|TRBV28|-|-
CASRAGETEAFF
TGTGCCAGCAGGGCAGGGGAAACTGAAGCTTTCTTT
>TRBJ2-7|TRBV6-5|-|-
CASRQETQQYF
TGTGCCAGCAGACAGGAGACTCAGCAGTACTTC
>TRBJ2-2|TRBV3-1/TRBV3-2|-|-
CASSQDGPGPRTGELFF
TGTGCCAGCAGCCAAGATGGGCCAGGGCCACGCACCGGGGAGCTGTTTTTT
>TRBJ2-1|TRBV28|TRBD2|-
CASSSAPGGEGSSYNEQFF
TGTGCCAGCAGTTCCGCCCCGGGGGGGGAGGGGAGCTCCTACAATGAGCAGTTCTTC
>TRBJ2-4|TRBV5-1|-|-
CASSLEPGGGSKNIQYF
TGCGCCAGCAGCTTGGAACCAGGGGGAGGTTCCAAAAACATTCAGTACTTC
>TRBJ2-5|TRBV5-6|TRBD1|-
CASSSYGQEETQYF
TGTGCCAGCAGCTCCTACGGACAGGAAGAGACCCAGTACTTC
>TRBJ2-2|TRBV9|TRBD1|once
CASSVVQGDIGELFF
TGTGCCAGCAGCGTAGTACAGGGGGACATCGGGGAGCTGTTTTTT
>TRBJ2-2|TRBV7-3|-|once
CASRPGISHTGELFF
TGTGCCAGCAGGCCGGGAATTTCTCACACCGGGGAGCTGTTTTTT
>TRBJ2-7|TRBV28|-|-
CASKASHYYEQYF
TGTGCCAGCAAGGCCAGCCACTACTACGAGCAGTACTTC
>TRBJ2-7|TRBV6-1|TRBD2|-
CASSEESGGRDEQYF
TGTGCCAGCAGTGAAGAGAGCGGGGGGCGTGACGAGCAGTACTTC
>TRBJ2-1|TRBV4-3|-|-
CASSREQGIGAGAGSNEQFF
TGCGCCAGCAGCCGTGAACAGGGGATAGGAGCGGGAGCTGGGTCGAATGAGCAGTTCTTC
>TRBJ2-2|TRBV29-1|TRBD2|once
CSVEVPGRDYTGELFF
TGCAGCGTTGAAGTACCGGGGCGGGACTATACCGGGGAGCTGTTTTTT
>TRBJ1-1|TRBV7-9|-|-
CASSSSAGNTEAFF
TGTGCCAGCAGCTCCAGCGCGGGGAACACTGAAGCTTTCTTT
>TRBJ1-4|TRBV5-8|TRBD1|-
CASSKDRDNNEKLFF
TGTGCCAGCAGCAAAGACAGGGATAATAATGAAAAACTGTTTTTT
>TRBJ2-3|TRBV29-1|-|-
CSVELAASTDTQYF
TGCAGCGTTGAACTAGCAGCTAGCACAGATACGCAGTATTTT
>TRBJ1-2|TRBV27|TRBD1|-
CASSSGLVQGERGYTF
TGTGCCAGCAGTTCAGGTTTAGTCCAGGGGGAACGTGGCTACACCTTC
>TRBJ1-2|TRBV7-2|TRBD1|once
CASSLGQGMHGYTF
TGTGCCAGCAGCTTAGGACAGGGGATGCATGGCTACACCTTC
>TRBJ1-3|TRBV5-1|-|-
CASSLGTGGNTIYF
TGCGCCAGCAGCTTGGGAACAGGTGGAAACACCATATATTTT
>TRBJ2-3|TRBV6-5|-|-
CASSSGLFTDTQYF
TGTGCCAGCAGCTCTGGACTATTCACAGATACGCAGTATTTT
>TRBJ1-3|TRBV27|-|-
CASSFNPSGNTIYF
TGTGCCAGCAGTTTTAATCCCTCTGGAAACACCATATATTTT
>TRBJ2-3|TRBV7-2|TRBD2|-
CASSLPTSGPSTDTQYF
TGTGCCAGCAGCCTCCCGACTAGCGGCCCTAGCACAGATACGCAGTATTTT
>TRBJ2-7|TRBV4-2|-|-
CASSQLTSTEYTYEQYF
TGTGCCAGCAGCCAATTGACGTCGACAGAATATACCTACGAGCAGTACTTC
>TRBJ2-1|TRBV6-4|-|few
CASSDSEGKTVPEQFF
TGTGCCAGCAGTGACTCTGAGGGCAAGACCGTCCCTGAGCAGTTCTTC
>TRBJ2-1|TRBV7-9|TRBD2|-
CASSKTSGRSSYNEQFF
TGTGCCAGCAGCAAGACTAGCGGGAGGAGCTCCTACAATGAGCAGTTCTTC
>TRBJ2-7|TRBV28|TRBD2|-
CASAGGGQIYEQYF
TGTGCCAGCGCCGGGGGGGGTCAAATCTACGAGCAGTACTTC
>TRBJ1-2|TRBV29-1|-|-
CSVTLTAYYGYTF
TGCAGCGTAACATTGACAGCGTACTATGGCTACACCTTC
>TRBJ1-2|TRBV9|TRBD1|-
CASSAETGTALNYGYTF
TGTGCCAGCAGCGCCGAGACCGGGACAGCCCTAAACTATGGCTACACCTTC
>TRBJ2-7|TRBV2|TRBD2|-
CASLGLAYEQYF
TGTGCCAGCTTGGGACTAGCCTACGAGCAGTACTTC
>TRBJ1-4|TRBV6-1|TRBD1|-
CASSEEGQLATNEKLFF
TGTGCCAGCAGTGAAGAGGGACAGTTAGCAACTAATGAAAAACTGTTTTTT
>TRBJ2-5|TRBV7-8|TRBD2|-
CASSDLAGEGGETQYF
TGTGCCAGCAGCGACCTAGCGGGAGAAGGGGGAGAGACCCAGTACTTC
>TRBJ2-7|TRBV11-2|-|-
CASNSLPGKNEQYF
TGTGCCAGCAATTCTCTACCGGGAAAAAACGAGCAGTACTTC
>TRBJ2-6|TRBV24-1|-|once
CATSESRPSGANVLTF
TGTGCCACCAGTGAGAGTCGTCCTTCTGGGGCCAACGTCCTGACTTTC
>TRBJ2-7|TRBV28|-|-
CASRAGYYEQYF
TGTGCCAGCAGGGCTGGTTACTACGAGCAGTACTTC
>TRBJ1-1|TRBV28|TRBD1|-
CAISRTGGFPTEAFF
TGTGCCATCTCCAGGACAGGGGGCTTCCCCACTGAAGCTTTCTTT
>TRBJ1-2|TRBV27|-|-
CASSLRQFPANYGYTF
TGTGCCAGCAGTTTACGACAGTTCCCAGCTAACTATGGCTACACCTTC
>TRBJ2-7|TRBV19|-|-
CASSTVGPTYEQYF
TGTGCCAGTAGTACCGTGGGGCCAACCTACGAGCAGTACTTC
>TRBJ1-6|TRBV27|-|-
CASSLSATGSPLHF
TGTGCCAGCAGTTTATCGGCGACGGGGTCACCCCTCCACTTT
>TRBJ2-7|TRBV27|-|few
CASSSLVTYEQYF
TGTGCCAGCAGTTCTCTTGTTACCTACGAGCAGTACTTC
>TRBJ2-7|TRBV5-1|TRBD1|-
CASHLQGVQTYEQYF
TGCGCCAGCCATTTACAGGGGGTTCAAACCTACGAGCAGTACTTC
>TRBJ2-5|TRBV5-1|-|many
CASSSRQYQETQYF
TGCGCCAGCAGCTCCCGACAGTACCAAGAGACCCAGTACTTC
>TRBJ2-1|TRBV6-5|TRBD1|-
CASTRTGVGYNEQFF
TGTGCCAGCACCCGAACAGGGGTTGGCTACAATGAGCAGTTCTTC
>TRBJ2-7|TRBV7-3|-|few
CASSLTEAYEQYF
TGTGCCAGCAGCTTAACGGAGGCCTACGAGCAGTACTTC
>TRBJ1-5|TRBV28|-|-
CASTLRGAGNQPQHF
TGTGCCAGCACACTACGGGGGGCCGGCAATCAGCCCCAGCATTTT